This record looks at one TCR beta chain sequence and its context. Its antigen remains unknown. Primers used in a second PCR of about 7 to 12 cycles were a sample-barcoded 5' primer and a J-beta primer mix. TCRdb re-derived calls from the 5' RACE reads in MiXCR, one entry per CDR3 protein. In the table there are some 800,000 distinct CDR3 sequences, about 42% of which are singletons. This sample is drawn from a study of blood T cells in healthy people across ages. Individuals who donated were healthy Caucasians from Russia aged about 6 to 95. Per the germline V gene, CDR1 is MNHEY and CDR2 is SVGEGT. The CDR3 extends over 11 amino acids. Trimming shortened V by 8 bases and J by 11 bases, and 15 bases separated the two germline ends. Study observations and caveats: Age brought a roughly linear fall in TCR beta diversity measured per million T cells.

Sequencing used blood. This sequence originates from a man in his sixties in good health. This rearrangement joins TRBV6-2 or TRBV6-3 to TRBJ2-5; D call uncertain. The CDR3, as DNA: TGTGCCAGCGCTGCCTCCAATGAGCAGTACTTC. This sequence encodes CASAASNEQYF.